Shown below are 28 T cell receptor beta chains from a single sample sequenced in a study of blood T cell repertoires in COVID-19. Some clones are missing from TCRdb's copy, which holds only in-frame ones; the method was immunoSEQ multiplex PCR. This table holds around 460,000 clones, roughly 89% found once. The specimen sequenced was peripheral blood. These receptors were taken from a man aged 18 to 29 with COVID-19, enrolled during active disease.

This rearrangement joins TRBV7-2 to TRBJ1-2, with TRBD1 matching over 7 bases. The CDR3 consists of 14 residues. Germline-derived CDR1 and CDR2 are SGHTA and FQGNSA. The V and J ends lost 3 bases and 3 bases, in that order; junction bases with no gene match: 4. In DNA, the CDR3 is TGTGCCAGCAGCTTCCGCAGGGGGTACTATGGCTACACCTTC. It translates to CASSFRRGYYGYTF.

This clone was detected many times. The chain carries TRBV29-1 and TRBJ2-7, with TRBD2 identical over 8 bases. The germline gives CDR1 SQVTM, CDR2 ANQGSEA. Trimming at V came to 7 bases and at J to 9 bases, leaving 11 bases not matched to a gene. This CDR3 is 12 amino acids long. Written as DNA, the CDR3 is TGCAGCGCCCGAGCGGGGGACCTACGGCAGTACTTC. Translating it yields CSARAGDLRQYF.

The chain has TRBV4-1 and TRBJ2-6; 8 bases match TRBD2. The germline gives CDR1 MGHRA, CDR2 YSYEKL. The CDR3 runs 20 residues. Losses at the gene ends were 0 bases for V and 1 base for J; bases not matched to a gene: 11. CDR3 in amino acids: CASSQDLKRGISSGANVLTF. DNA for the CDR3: TGCGCCAGCAGCCAAGATTTGAAGCGGGGGATAAGTTCTGGGGCCAACGTCCTGACTTTC.

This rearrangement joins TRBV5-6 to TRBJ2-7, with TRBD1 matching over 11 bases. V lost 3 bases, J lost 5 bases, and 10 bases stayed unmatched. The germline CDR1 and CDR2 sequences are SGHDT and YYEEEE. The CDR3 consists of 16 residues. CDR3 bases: TGTGCCAGCAGCTACCCACCGGGACAGGGGGACCACGAGCAGTACTTC. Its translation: CASSYPPGQGDHEQYF. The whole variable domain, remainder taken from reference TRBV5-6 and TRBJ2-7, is DAGVTQSPTHLIKTRGQQVTLRCSPKSGHDTVSWYQQALGQGPQFIFQYYEEEERQRGNFPDRFSGHQFPNYSSELNVNALLLGDSALYLCASSYPPGQGDHEQYFGPGTRLTVT.

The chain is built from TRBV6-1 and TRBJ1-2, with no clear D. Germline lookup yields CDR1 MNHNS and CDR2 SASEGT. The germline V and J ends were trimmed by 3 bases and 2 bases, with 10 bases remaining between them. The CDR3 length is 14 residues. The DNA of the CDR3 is TGTGCCAGCAGTGAGCTAGCCGGGAACTATGGCTACACCTTC. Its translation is CASSELAGNYGYTF.

CDR3: CASSAWAGNTIYF. Written as DNA, the CDR3 is TGTGCCAGCAGTGCTTGGGCCGGAAACACCATATATTTT. J is TRBJ1-3 and V is TRBV2; D uncertain. V was clipped by 4 bases and J by 4 bases, with 8 bases between them. The V gene's germline CDR1 is SNHLY and CDR2 FYNNEI. The CDR3 has 13 amino acids.

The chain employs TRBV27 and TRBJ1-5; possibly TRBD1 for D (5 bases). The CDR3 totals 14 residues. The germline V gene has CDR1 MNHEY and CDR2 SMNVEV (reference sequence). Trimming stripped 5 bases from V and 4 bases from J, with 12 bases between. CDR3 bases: TGTGCCAGCAGTGCGACAGTTTTAAATCAGCCCCAGCATTTT. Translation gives CASSATVLNQPQHF.

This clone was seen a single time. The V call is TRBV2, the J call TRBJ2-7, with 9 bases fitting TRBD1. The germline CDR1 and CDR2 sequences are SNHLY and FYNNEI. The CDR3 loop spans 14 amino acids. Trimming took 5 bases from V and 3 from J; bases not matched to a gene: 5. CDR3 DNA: TGTGCCAGCAGTACTCCGGGACAGGGCTACGAGCAGTACTTC. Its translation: CASSTPGQGYEQYF. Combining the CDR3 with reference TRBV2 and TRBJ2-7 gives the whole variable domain EPEVTQTPSHQVTQMGQEVILRCVPISNHLYFYWYRQILGQKVEFLVSFYNNEISEKSEIFDDQFSVERPDGSNFTLKIRSTKLEDSAMYFCASSTPGQGYEQYFGPGTRLTVT.

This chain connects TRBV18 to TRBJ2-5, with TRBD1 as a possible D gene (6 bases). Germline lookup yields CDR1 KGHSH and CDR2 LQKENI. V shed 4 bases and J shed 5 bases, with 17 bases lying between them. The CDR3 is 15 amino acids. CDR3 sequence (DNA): TGTGCCAGCTCACGGATGACAGGCCTGGGGGAGACCCAGTACTTC. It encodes CASSRMTGLGETQYF.

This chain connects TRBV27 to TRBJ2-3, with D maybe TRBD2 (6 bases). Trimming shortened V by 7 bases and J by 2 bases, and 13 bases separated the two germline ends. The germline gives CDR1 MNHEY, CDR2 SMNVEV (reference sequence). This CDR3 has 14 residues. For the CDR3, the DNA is TGTGCCAGCAATGCGGGACTCCTCACAGATACGCAGTATTTT. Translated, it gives CASNAGLLTDTQYF.

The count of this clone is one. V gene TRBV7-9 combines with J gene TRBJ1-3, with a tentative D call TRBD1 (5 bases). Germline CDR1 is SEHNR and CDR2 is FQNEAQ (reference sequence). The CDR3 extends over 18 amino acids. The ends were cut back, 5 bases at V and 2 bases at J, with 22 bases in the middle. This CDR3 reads CASSHDLAGRAPGNTIYF. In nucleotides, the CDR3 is TGTGCCAGCAGCCATGACCTGGCAGGGCGAGCTCCTGGAAACACCATATATTTT. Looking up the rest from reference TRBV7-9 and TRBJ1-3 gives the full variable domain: DTGVSQNPRHKITKRGQNVTFRCDPISEHNRLYWYRQTLGQGPEFLTYFQNEAQLEKSRLLSDRFSAERPKGSFSTLEIQRTEQGDSAMYLCASSHDLAGRAPGNTIYFGEGSWLTVV.

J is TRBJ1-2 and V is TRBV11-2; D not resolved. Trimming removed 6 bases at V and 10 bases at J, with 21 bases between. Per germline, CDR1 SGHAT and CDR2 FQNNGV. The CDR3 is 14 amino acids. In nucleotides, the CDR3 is TGTGCCAGCAGTCCCCCGACCACTAGGAGGGACTACACCTTC. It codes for CASSPPTTRRDYTF. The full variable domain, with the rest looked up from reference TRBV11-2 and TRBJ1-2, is EAGVAQSPRYKIIEKRQSVAFWCNPISGHATLYWYQQILGQGPKLLIQFQNNGVVDDSQLPKDRFSAERLKGVDSTLKIQPAKLEDSAVYLCASSPPTTRRDYTFGSGTRLTVV.

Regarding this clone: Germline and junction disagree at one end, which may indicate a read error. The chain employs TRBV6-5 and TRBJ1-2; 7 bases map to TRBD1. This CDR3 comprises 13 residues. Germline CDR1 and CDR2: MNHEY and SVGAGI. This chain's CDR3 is CASLPRDRAGFTF. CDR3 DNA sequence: TGTGCCAGTTTACCGAGAGACAGGGCTGGCTTCACCTTC.

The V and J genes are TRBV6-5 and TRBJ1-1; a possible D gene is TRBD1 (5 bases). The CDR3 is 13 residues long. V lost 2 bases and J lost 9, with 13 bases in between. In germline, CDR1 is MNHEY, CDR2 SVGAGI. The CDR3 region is CASSYEQGGKAFF. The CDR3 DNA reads TGTGCCAGCAGTTACGAGCAGGGAGGCAAAGCTTTCTTT.

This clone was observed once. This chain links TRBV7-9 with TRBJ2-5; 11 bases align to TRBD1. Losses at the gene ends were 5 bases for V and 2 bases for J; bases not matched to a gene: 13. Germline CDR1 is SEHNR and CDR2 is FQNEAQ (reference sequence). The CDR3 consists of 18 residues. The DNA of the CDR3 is TGTGCCAGCAGCGGAACCGGGACAGGGGGTCGGACACAAGAGACCCAGTACTTC. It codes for CASSGTGTGGRTQETQYF.

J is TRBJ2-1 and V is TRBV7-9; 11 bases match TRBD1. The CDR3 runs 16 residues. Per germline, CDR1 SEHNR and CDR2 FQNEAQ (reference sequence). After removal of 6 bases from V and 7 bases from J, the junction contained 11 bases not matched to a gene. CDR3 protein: CASRPTGTGGKNEQFF. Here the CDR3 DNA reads TGTGCCAGCAGGCCAACCGGGACAGGGGGGAAAAATGAGCAGTTCTTC.

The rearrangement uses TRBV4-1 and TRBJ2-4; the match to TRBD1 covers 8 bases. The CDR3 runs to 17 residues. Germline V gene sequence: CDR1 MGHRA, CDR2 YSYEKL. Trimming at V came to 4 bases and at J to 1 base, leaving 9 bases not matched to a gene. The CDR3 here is CASSPGQGGIAKNIQYF. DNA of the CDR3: TGCGCCAGCAGCCCAGGACAGGGAGGTATCGCCAAAAACATTCAGTACTTC.

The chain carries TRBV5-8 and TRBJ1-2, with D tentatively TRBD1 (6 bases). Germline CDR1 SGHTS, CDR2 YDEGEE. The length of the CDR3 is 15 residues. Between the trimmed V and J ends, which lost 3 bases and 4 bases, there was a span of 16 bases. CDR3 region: CASSWGQAIFYGYTF. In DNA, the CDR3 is TGTGCCAGCAGCTGGGGACAAGCAATTTTCTATGGCTACACCTTC. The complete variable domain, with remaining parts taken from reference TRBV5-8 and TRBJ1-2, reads EAGVTQSPTHLIKTRGQQATLRCSPISGHTSVYWYQQALGLGLQFLLWYDEGEERNRGNFPPRFSGRQFPNYSSELNVNALELEDSALYLCASSWGQAIFYGYTFGSGTRLTVV.

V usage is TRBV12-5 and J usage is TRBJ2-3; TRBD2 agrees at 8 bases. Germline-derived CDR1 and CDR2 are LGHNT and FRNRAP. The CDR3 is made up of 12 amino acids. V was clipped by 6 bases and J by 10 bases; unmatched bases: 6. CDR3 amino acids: CASGTSGSSQYF. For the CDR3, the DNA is TGTGCTAGTGGAACCAGCGGGAGTTCGCAGTATTTT.

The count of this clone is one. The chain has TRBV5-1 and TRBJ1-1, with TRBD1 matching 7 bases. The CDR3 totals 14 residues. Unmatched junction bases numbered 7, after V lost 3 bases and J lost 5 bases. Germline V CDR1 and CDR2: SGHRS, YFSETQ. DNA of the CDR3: TGCGCCAGCAGCTCGGGGACAGCGAAGACTGAAGCTTTCTTT. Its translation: CASSSGTAKTEAFF.

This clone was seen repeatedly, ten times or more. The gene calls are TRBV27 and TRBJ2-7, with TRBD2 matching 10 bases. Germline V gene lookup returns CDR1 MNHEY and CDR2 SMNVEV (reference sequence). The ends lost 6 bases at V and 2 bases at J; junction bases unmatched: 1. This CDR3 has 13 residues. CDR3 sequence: CASRGLATYEQYF. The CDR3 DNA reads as TGTGCCAGCAGGGGACTAGCGACCTACGAGCAGTACTTC.

This CDR3 reads CAWSVLSLEQYF. CDR3 DNA sequence: TGTGCCTGGAGTGTCTTATCCCTCGAGCAGTACTTC. The genes are TRBV30 and TRBJ2-7; D is ambiguous. Germline V lookup: CDR1 GTSNPN, CDR2 SVGIG (reference sequence). Trimming left V 0 bases short and J 6 bases short, with 9 bases between. The CDR3 spans 12 residues.

Here the CDR3 DNA reads TGCGCCAGCAGCTTGGACGGGAGGGCCGTCAACGAGCAGTACTTC. This gives the protein CASSLDGRAVNEQYF. The chain recombines TRBV5-1 with TRBJ2-7, with TRBD2 matching 8 bases. Trimming at V came to 0 bases and at J to 5 bases, leaving 7 bases not matched to a gene. The CDR3 covers 15 residues. CDR1 is SGHRS, CDR2 YFSETQ, per germline.

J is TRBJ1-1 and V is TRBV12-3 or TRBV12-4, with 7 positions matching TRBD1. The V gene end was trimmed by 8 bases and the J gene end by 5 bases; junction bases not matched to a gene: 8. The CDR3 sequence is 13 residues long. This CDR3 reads CASHPGTVTEAFF. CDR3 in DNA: TGTGCCAGCCATCCGGGGACAGTTACTGAAGCTTTCTTT.

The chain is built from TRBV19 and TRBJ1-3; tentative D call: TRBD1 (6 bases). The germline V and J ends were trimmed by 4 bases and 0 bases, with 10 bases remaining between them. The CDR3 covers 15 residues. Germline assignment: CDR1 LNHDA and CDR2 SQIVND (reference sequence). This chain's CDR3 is CASSTQGSSGNTIYF. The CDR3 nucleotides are TGTGCCAGTAGTACCCAGGGGAGCTCTGGAAACACCATATATTTT.

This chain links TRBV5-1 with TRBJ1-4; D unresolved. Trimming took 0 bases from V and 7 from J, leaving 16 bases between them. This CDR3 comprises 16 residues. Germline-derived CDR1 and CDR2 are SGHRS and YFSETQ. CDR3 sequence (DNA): TGCGCCAGCAGCTTGGCCCCGGGAGGGTCGAGTGAAAAACTGTTTTTT. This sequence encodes CASSLAPGGSSEKLFF. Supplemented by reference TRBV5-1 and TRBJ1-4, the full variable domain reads KAGVTQTPRYLIKTRGQQVTLSCSPISGHRSVSWYQQTPGQGLQFLFEYFSETQRNKGNFPGRFSGRQFSNSRSEMNVSTLELGDSALYLCASSLAPGGSSEKLFFGSGTQLSVL.

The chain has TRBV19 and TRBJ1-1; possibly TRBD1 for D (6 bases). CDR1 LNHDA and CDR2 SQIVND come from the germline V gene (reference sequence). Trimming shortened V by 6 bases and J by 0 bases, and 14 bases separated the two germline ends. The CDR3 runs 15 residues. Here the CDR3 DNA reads TGTGCCAGTAGACGTGGGACATCGATGAACACTGAAGCTTTCTTT. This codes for CASRRGTSMNTEAFF.

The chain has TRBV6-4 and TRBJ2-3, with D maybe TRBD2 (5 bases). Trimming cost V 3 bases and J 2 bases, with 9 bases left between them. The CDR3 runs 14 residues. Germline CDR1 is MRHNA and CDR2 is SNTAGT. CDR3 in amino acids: CASSESGVTDTQYF. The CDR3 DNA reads TGTGCCAGCAGTGAATCCGGGGTCACAGATACGCAGTATTTT.